This TCR beta chain derives from a study of T cell responses to AZD1222 COVID-19 vaccine. CDR1 is MGHRA, CDR2 YSYEKL, per germline. CDR3 length: 13 residues. V was trimmed by 4 bases and J by 5 bases, leaving 12 bases between them. TCRdb's copy holds only in-frame clones and misses some; the assay was immunoSEQ multiplex PCR. The table records 150,000 to 200,000 clones, 92% of them present only once. This TCR was sampled from an adult in good health. The input for sequencing was peripheral blood, taken on day 0 of AZD1222 vaccination. This chain joins TRBV4-1 and TRBJ2-7, with D possibly being TRBD2 (5 bases). In DNA, the CDR3 is TGCGCCAGCAGCCCGGGAAAGGGTGACGAGCAGTACTTC. Translated: CASSPGKGDEQYF.